The 24 T cell receptor beta chains reported below all come from one sample, sequenced in a study of PD-1 blockade in classical Hodgkin lymphoma. Each patient relapsed following autologous stem cell transplantation, and prior brentuximab vedotin exposure differed. Out of thawed PBMCs, magnetic negative selection purified CD4+ T cells. Profiled with immunoSEQ multiplex PCR; TCRdb holds only in-frame clones, not every one. The table includes tens of thousands of clones, 65% to 85% detected once. The sample was CD4+ T cells from blood, taken at baseline. Receptors were obtained from a human donor with classical Hodgkin lymphoma.

The V and J genes are TRBV2 and TRBJ1-3, with no clear D. This CDR3 contains 14 residues. V dropped 4 bases and J dropped 4 bases, with 11 bases sitting between them. The V gene's germline CDR1 is SNHLY and CDR2 FYNNEI. This CDR3 reads CASSVSRLGNTIYF. For the CDR3, the DNA is TGTGCCAGCAGTGTGTCGCGGTTAGGAAACACCATATATTTT.

V and J are TRBV12-5 and TRBJ1-2; TRBD1 agrees at 8 bases. Trimming at V came to 1 base and at J to 8 bases, leaving 6 bases not matched to a gene. Germline assignment: CDR1 LGHNT and CDR2 FRNRAP. The CDR3 length is 14 residues. CDR3 bases: TGTGCTAGTGGTTTGGCCCACAGGGGGAACGGCTACACCTTC. Translating it yields CASGLAHRGNGYTF.

This rearrangement joins TRBV13 to TRBJ1-1; 7 bases are shared with TRBD1. The CDR3 length is 18 residues. The trim removed 6 bases at V and 1 base at J, leaving 17 bases unmatched. Looked up from germline, CDR1 is PRHDT and CDR2 is FYEKMQ (reference sequence). The CDR3 spells CASSSTNLQGLQNTEAFF. CDR3 sequence (DNA): TGTGCCAGCAGTTCCACAAATCTACAGGGGCTTCAGAACACTGAAGCTTTCTTT.

This chain uses TRBV7-9 with TRBJ1-1, with TRBD1 as a possible D gene (5 bases). The CDR3 consists of 14 residues. Per germline, CDR1 SEHNR and CDR2 FQNEAQ (reference sequence). V was shortened by 3 bases and J by 4 bases, with 12 bases between the two germline ends. This chain's CDR3 is CASSLSQGPTEAFF. The CDR3 DNA is TGTGCCAGCAGCTTGTCTCAGGGTCCCACTGAAGCTTTCTTT. The full variable domain, with the rest looked up from reference TRBV7-9 and TRBJ1-1, is DTGVSQNPRHKITKRGQNVTFRCDPISEHNRLYWYRQTLGQGPEFLTYFQNEAQLEKSRLLSDRFSAERPKGSFSTLEIQRTEQGDSAMYLCASSLSQGPTEAFFGQGTRLTVV.

This sequence joins TRBV7-8 and TRBJ1-2, with a tentative D call TRBD1 (5 bases). This CDR3 region has 15 residues. V dropped 3 bases and J dropped 1 base, with 12 bases sitting between them. From germline, CDR1 is SGHVS and CDR2 FQNEAQ. CDR3 loop: CASSFGIQDNYGYTF. CDR3 in DNA: TGTGCCAGCAGCTTTGGGATACAGGATAACTATGGCTACACCTTC.

This clone was counted a single time. The chain is built from TRBV19 and TRBJ2-6, with D tentatively TRBD1 (6 bases). The V and J ends lost 6 bases and 2 bases respectively, with 11 bases between them. The CDR3 covers 15 residues. Germline assignment: CDR1 LNHDA and CDR2 SQIVND (reference sequence). The CDR3 DNA follows: TGTGCCAGTAGCGATACAGGGCCTGGGGCCAACGTCCTGACTTTC. This translates into CASSDTGPGANVLTF.

This clone was seen more than once but under ten times. This rearrangement joins TRBV7-2 to TRBJ1-1, with 11 positions matching TRBD1. Germline V CDR1 and CDR2: SGHTA, FQGNSA. This CDR3 has 15 residues. J was trimmed by 11 bases and V by 5 bases; bases with no gene match: 13. The CDR3 loop is CASSTKGRDRGEAFF. Written as DNA, the CDR3 is TGTGCCAGCAGCACAAAAGGCCGGGACAGGGGGGAGGCTTTCTTT.

V usage is TRBV5-1 and J usage is TRBJ1-2, with a tentative D call TRBD1 (6 bases). Trimming took off 4 bases at V and 4 bases at J, with 17 bases between the two ends. Looked up from germline, CDR1 is SGHRS and CDR2 is YFSETQ. The CDR3 consists of 15 residues. The CDR3 nucleotides are TGCGCCAGCAGCCGCGAGGGACAAGCCACCTATGGCTACACCTTC. This gives the protein CASSREGQATYGYTF.

This chain's CDR3 is CASSRSGQEDYEQYF. The CDR3 DNA is TGTGCCAGCTCACGATCCGGACAGGAGGATTACGAGCAGTACTTC. The V and J genes are TRBV18 and TRBJ2-7; 7 bases align to TRBD1. Germline CDR1 reads KGHSH; CDR2 reads LQKENI. V shed 4 bases and J 4 bases; nucleotides not matched to a gene: 10. The CDR3 sequence is 15 residues long.

This chain uses TRBV18 with TRBJ2-1; no firm D call. Germline V gene lookup returns CDR1 KGHSH and CDR2 LQKENI. The CDR3 contains 16 residues. V lost 4 bases and J lost 0, with 13 bases in between. This chain's CDR3 is CASSRRSASSYNEQFF. The CDR3 DNA follows: TGTGCCAGCTCACGACGGTCAGCGAGCTCCTACAATGAGCAGTTCTTC.

This sequence joins TRBV7-5 and TRBJ2-3; TRBD1, the D gene given by the table, was not confirmed from the DNA. TRBV7-5 counts as a pseudogene. The CDR3 spans 15 residues. The CDR3 bases are TGTGCCAGAAGCCCCAGGGGGTGTGACACAGATACGCAGTATTTT. Protein sequence: CARSPRGCDTDTQYF.

This sequence joins TRBV11-2 and TRBJ1-1, with TRBD1 matching over 8 bases. The CDR3 has 16 amino acids. J lost 1 base, V lost 1 base, and 5 bases had no gene match. CDR1 and CDR2 from the germline V gene are SGHAT and FQNNGV. The CDR3 nucleotides are TGTGCCAGCAGCTTAGGGGCAGGGACAGGGAACACTGAAGCTTTCTTT. It is translated as CASSLGAGTGNTEAFF.

V and J are TRBV10-3 and TRBJ1-2; D is undetermined. Germline CDR1 and CDR2: ENHRY and SYGVKD. The CDR3 has 13 amino acids. Deletions cut 2 bases from V and 4 bases from J, with 8 bases between. CDR3: CAISEGVGYGYTF. CDR3 nucleotides: TGTGCCATCAGTGAGGGGGTGGGCTATGGCTACACCTTC.

This clone was recorded once. The V and J genes are TRBV7-9 and TRBJ2-7, with D perhaps matching TRBD2 (6 bases). From germline, CDR1 is SEHNR and CDR2 FQNEAQ (reference sequence). V shed 5 bases and J shed 5 bases, with 7 bases lying between them. The CDR3 covers 11 residues. CDR3 in DNA: TGTGCCAGCAGCCGCGGGGACGAGCAGTACTTC. Amino acids: CASSRGDEQYF.

The genes are TRBV9 and TRBJ1-1, with a possible D match to TRBD1 (6 bases). The CDR3 runs 15 residues. CDR1 SGDLS and CDR2 YYNGEE come from the germline V gene. V was cut by 0 bases and J by 1 base, with 10 bases left in between. In nucleotides, the CDR3 is TGTGCCAGCAGCGTAGTAGGGGGGAGGAACACTGAAGCTTTCTTT. Its translation is CASSVVGGRNTEAFF.

With regard to this clone: One junction end does not reproduce the germline sequence, and a read error may be involved. The chain has TRBV7-3 and TRBJ1-4; the D gene is possibly TRBD1 (5 bases). The CDR3 is made up of 15 amino acids. Germline loops: CDR1 SGHTA, CDR2 FQGTGA. The CDR3 here is CASSLTGGVGEKLFF. Here the CDR3 DNA reads TGTGCCAGCAGCCTAACCGGGGGTGTTGGTGAAAAACTGTTTTTT. Full variable domain (outside the CDR3, taken from reference TRBV7-3 and TRBJ1-4): GAGVSQTPSNKVTEKGKYVELRCDPISGHTALYWYRQSLGQGPEFLIYFQGTGAADDSGLPNDRFFAVRPEGSVSTLKIQRTERGDSAVYLCASSLTGGVGEKLFFGSGTQLSVL.

The V and J genes are TRBV11-1 and TRBJ2-3; D is perhaps TRBD1 or TRBD2 (6 bases each). CDR3 length: 14 amino acids. Trimming stripped 7 bases from V and 1 base from J, with 12 bases between. In germline, CDR1 is SGHAT, CDR2 FQDESV (reference sequence). This CDR3 reads CASKSRGRTDTQYF. The CDR3 nucleotides are TGTGCCAGCAAGAGCCGGGGGCGCACAGATACGCAGTATTTT. Full variable domain (outside the CDR3, taken from reference TRBV11-1 and TRBJ2-3): EAEVAQSPRYKITEKSQAVAFWCDPISGHATLYWYRQILGQGPELLVQFQDESVVDDSQLPKDRFSAERLKGVDSTLKIQPAELGDSAMYLCASKSRGRTDTQYFGPGTRLTVL.

The table lists this clone with a count of one. The J gene is TRBJ1-6, the V gene TRBV7-9; D is undetermined. Trimming took off 2 bases at V and 6 bases at J, with 11 bases between the two ends. CDR1 and CDR2 (germline): SEHNR, FQNEAQ (reference sequence). The CDR3 consists of 15 residues. CDR3 nucleotide sequence: TGTGCCAGCAGCTTAACTACACTCGCTAATTCACCCCTCCACTTT. Translating it yields CASSLTTLANSPLHF.

The CDR3 coding sequence is TGTGCCAGCAGCGCCTCCAAGAGGAATGAGCAGTTCTTC. This sequence encodes CASSASKRNEQFF. The chain employs TRBV9 and TRBJ2-1; D is undetermined. Trimming took 3 bases from V and 7 from J, leaving 11 bases between them. This CDR3 region has 13 residues. Germline values: CDR1 SGDLS, CDR2 YYNGEE.

A single count supports this clone. The rearrangement uses TRBV28 and TRBJ2-1; tentatively, D is TRBD1 or TRBD2 (5 bases each). CDR3 length equals 15 residues. Between the trimmed V and J ends, which lost 5 bases and 3 bases, there was a span of 14 bases. CDR1 is MDHEN, CDR2 SYDVKM, per germline. CDR3 loop: CASSPSGTSYNEQFF. CDR3 sequence (DNA): TGTGCCAGCAGTCCTTCAGGGACGAGCTACAATGAGCAGTTCTTC.

V and J are TRBV5-1 and TRBJ2-3; the match to TRBD2 covers 11 bases. V gave up 4 bases and J gave up 4 bases; unmatched junction bases: 14. Per germline, CDR1 SGHRS and CDR2 YFSETQ. The CDR3 covers 18 residues. The CDR3 sequence is CASSTTSGGTIWADTQYF. In DNA, the CDR3 is TGCGCCAGCAGCACTACTAGCGGGGGCACCATTTGGGCAGATACGCAGTATTTT.

The chain recombines TRBV7-9 with TRBJ1-1; D gene uncertain. The CDR3 contains 18 residues. Per germline, CDR1 SEHNR and CDR2 FQNEAQ (reference sequence). Trimming shortened V by 6 bases and J by 2 bases, and 25 bases separated the two germline ends. The CDR3 coding sequence is TGTGCCAGCAGTCCAAAAAACAATAACGGCCCACTAAACACTGAAGCTTTCTTT. Protein: CASSPKNNNGPLNTEAFF.

The chain recombines TRBV30 with TRBJ2-5; maybe TRBD2 (6 bases). Near its end, the DNA agrees better with TRBJ2-7, so the J call may be wrong. The CDR3 has 16 residues. The germline CDR1 and CDR2 sequences are GTSNPN and SVGIG (reference sequence). This chain's CDR3 is CAWRVADLISSYEQYF. The DNA for the CDR3 is TGTGCCTGGAGGGTAGCGGACTTGATAAGCTCCTACGAGCAGTACTTC.

This clone was found once. Here the CDR3 DNA reads TGTGCCAGCAGCTTCCTGGGACAGTCGGATACGCAGTATTTT. Residues: CASSFLGQSDTQYF. The V gene is TRBV7-9, the J gene TRBJ2-3; 7 bases align to TRBD1. V was pared by 3 bases and J by 6 bases, with 6 bases of the junction left unmatched. The CDR3 extends over 14 amino acids. Per germline, CDR1 SEHNR and CDR2 FQNEAQ (reference sequence).